This T cell receptor beta chain was retrieved from a study of blood T cell repertoires in COVID-19. Study at large: The United States, Italy and Spain supplied acute and convalescent COVID-19 samples. PBMCs, B-cell-depleted T cells, or T cells were the source of the cDNA or gDNA that made up the material.

Authors' methods: Counts of nucleated cells, estimated from reference gene primer amplification, were obtained. Method: immunoSEQ multiplex PCR; TCRdb's copy keeps in-frame clones and lacks some. That table is the source of V, J and clone size, and D and trimming were worked out from the DNA. Of roughly 100,000 clones in the sample, about 80% were seen once. Germline V gives CDR1 MNHNS, CDR2 SASEGT. V gave up 0 bases and J gave up 11 bases, with 13 bases separating them. The CDR3 totals 13 residues. The sample taken for sequencing was peripheral blood. The clonotype comes from a human donor in a cohort sampled during active COVID-19. The chain is built from TRBV6-1 and TRBJ1-1, with unresolved D. The CDR3 DNA sequence: TGTGCCAGCAGTGAAGCCCTGGGGAGCCGGGCTTTCTTT. It is translated as CASSEALGSRAFF.